These T cell receptor beta chains were read from a single sample in a study of cytomegalovirus exposure and HLA in healthy donors. Sequencing was performed with immunoSEQ multiplex PCR; in TCRdb, only in-frame clones are kept and a portion is missing. The sample carries around 130,000 clones, 70% to 75% recorded once. The sample was PBMCs. The receptors stem from a middle-aged woman in good health and CMV-seropositive. Each CDR3 is given with its conserved first and last residue. Fields, in order: CDR3 length, D gene, J gene, clone size, V gene, CDR3 DNA, CDR3 protein. D genes are given only for firm matches. Clone size, where shown, is once, few, many, or a class for clones that have expanded.

length: 17
D: TRBD2
J: TRBJ2-1
size: .
V: TRBV7-3
DNA: TGTGCCAGCAGCCGAGGACTAGCGGGACGATTCTACAATGAGCAGTTCTTC
CDR3: CASSRGLAGRFYNEQFF

length: 16
D: TRBD1
J: TRBJ2-2
size: once
V: TRBV28
DNA: TGTGCCAGCAGTACCCAGACAGGGGGCTATACCGGGGAGCTGTTTTTT
CDR3: CASSTQTGGYTGELFF

length: 14
D: .
J: TRBJ2-5
size: few
V: TRBV4-1
DNA: TGCGCCAGCAGACCTAGACAGAGACAAGAGACCCAGTACTTC
CDR3: CASRPRQRQETQYF

length: 18
D: TRBD2
J: TRBJ2-2
size: .
V: TRBV4-3
DNA: TGCGCCAGCAGCCAAGATCTGGGACTAGCGGGAGCCACCGGGGAGCTGTTTTTT
CDR3: CASSQDLGLAGATGELFF

length: 13
D: .
J: TRBJ2-7
size: .
V: TRBV29-1
DNA: TGCAGCGTTGGTGTCGGGGGCTCCTACGAGCAGTACTTC
CDR3: CSVGVGGSYEQYF

length: 14
D: TRBD1
J: TRBJ2-7
size: .
V: TRBV30
DNA: TGTGCCTGGAGTGTCGGTCAGGGGGCCTACGAGCAGTACTTC
CDR3: CAWSVGQGAYEQYF

length: 16
D: TRBD1
J: TRBJ1-4
size: .
V: TRBV16
DNA: TGTGCCAGCAGCCGTCGACAGGACAGGGTTAGCGAAAAACTGTTTTTT
CDR3: CASSRRQDRVSEKLFF

length: 15
D: .
J: TRBJ2-3
size: .
V: TRBV7-9
DNA: TGTGCCAGCAGCTTAGAACGGGGTAGCACAGATACGCAGTATTTT
CDR3: CASSLERGSTDTQYF

length: 14
D: .
J: TRBJ1-1
size: .
V: TRBV5-1
DNA: TGCGCCAGCCTCAAGGATAGTGGAGCCGCTGAAGCTTTCTTT
CDR3: CASLKDSGAAEAFF

length: 17
D: TRBD1
J: TRBJ1-2
size: .
V: TRBV9
DNA: TGTGCCAGCAGCGCCTGGGACAGGGGGCCTTCCAACTATGGCTACACCTTC
CDR3: CASSAWDRGPSNYGYTF

length: 14
D: .
J: TRBJ2-7
size: .
V: TRBV19
DNA: TGTGCCAGTAGTATATCTAGCAAGTGGTACGAGCAGTACTTC
CDR3: CASSISSKWYEQYF

length: 17
D: TRBD2
J: TRBJ2-5
size: once
V: TRBV13
DNA: TGTGCCAGCAGCTTAGATGGGACTAGCGGGGCTGAAGAGACCCAGTACTTC
CDR3: CASSLDGTSGAEETQYF

length: 17
D: TRBD2
J: TRBJ2-7
size: .
V: TRBV18
DNA: TGTGCCAGCTCACCACCGGGACTAGCGGGGGGGATCTACGAGCAGTACTTC
CDR3: CASSPPGLAGGIYEQYF

length: 21
D: .
J: TRBJ2-2
size: .
V: TRBV30
DNA: TGTGCCTGGAGTAGGGGAAGGGGGCTGAGCGGGAGAAGGGCGAACACCGGGGAGCTGTTTTTT
CDR3: CAWSRGRGLSGRRANTGELFF

length: 14
D: .
J: TRBJ1-2
size: few
V: TRBV7-2
DNA: TGTGCCAGCAGCTTATTGAGCCCTAACTATGGCTACACCTTC
CDR3: CASSLLSPNYGYTF

length: 18
D: TRBD2
J: TRBJ2-2
size: .
V: TRBV7-3
DNA: TGTGCCAGCAGCTTAAATCCCCAGAAGCTAGCGGGCACCGGGGAGCTGTTTTTT
CDR3: CASSLNPQKLAGTGELFF

length: 18
D: TRBD2
J: TRBJ2-1
size: .
V: TRBV7-8
DNA: TGTGCCAGCAGCTTCGCCATAAGGGCTAGCGGGAGTGGTGGTGAGCAGTTCTTC
CDR3: CASSFAIRASGSGGEQFF

length: 16
D: TRBD2
J: TRBJ2-5
size: .
V: TRBV19
DNA: TGTGCCAGTAGTATAGGAAGCGGGAGGCCCAAAGAGACCCAGTACTTC
CDR3: CASSIGSGRPKETQYF

length: 15
D: .
J: TRBJ1-4
size: few
V: TRBV11-2
DNA: TGTGCCAGCGCGACCTCCAGGGAAGCATTTGGAAAACTGTTTTTT
CDR3: CASATSREAFGKLFF

length: 14
D: TRBD1
J: TRBJ2-4
size: .
V: TRBV28
DNA: TGTGCCAGCAGTCCCCCGGACAGGATCTACATTCAGTACTTC
CDR3: CASSPPDRIYIQYF

length: 16
D: TRBD2
J: TRBJ2-3
size: .
V: TRBV6-4
DNA: TGTGCCAGCAGTGACGGAAGCGGGGGGGGCACAGATACGCAGTATTTT
CDR3: CASSDGSGGGTDTQYF

length: 14
D: .
J: TRBJ2-5
size: .
V: TRBV29-1
DNA: TGCAGCGTTGACTTCAGGGGTGGGGGAGAGACCCAGTACTTC
CDR3: CSVDFRGGGETQYF

length: 14
D: TRBD1
J: TRBJ1-1
size: .
V: TRBV30
DNA: TGTGCCTGGGAAACAGGGGGCGGGAACACTGAAGCTTTCTTT
CDR3: CAWETGGGNTEAFF

length: 14
D: .
J: TRBJ2-2
size: .
V: TRBV2
DNA: TGTGCCGGGAGGTTGCAGGCGAACACCGGGGAGCTGTTTTTT
CDR3: CAGRLQANTGELFF

length: 14
D: .
J: TRBJ1-2
size: .
V: TRBV4-1
DNA: TGCGCCAGCAGCGTAGAGACAGGAAACTATGGCTACACCTTC
CDR3: CASSVETGNYGYTF

length: 14
D: TRBD1
J: TRBJ1-2
size: .
V: TRBV7-2
DNA: TGTGCCAGCAGCCTACTACCACAGGGGTCTGGCTACACCTTC
CDR3: CASSLLPQGSGYTF

length: 15
D: TRBD2
J: TRBJ2-7
size: once
V: TRBV14
DNA: TGTGCCAGCAGCCAATTTACTAGCGGGACCTACGAGCAGTACTTC
CDR3: CASSQFTSGTYEQYF

length: 15
D: TRBD1
J: TRBJ2-2
size: once
V: TRBV15
DNA: TGTGCCACCAGTCCAGGGGGCTCGGGCACCGGGGAGCTGTTTTTT
CDR3: CATSPGGSGTGELFF

length: 15
D: TRBD2
J: TRBJ2-7
size: once
V: TRBV27
DNA: TGTGCCAGCAGTTTCATAGCGGGGGGACACTACGAGCAGTACTTC
CDR3: CASSFIAGGHYEQYF

length: 14
D: TRBD2
J: TRBJ2-7
size: .
V: TRBV6-6
DNA: TGTGCCAGCAGTACAAGCGGGGGGCCGTACGAACAGTACTTC
CDR3: CASSTSGGPYEQYF

length: 15
D: .
J: TRBJ1-2
size: .
V: TRBV5-1
DNA: TGCGCCAGCAGCCCGGAGGCCAGGGGCGGGTATGGCTACACCTTC
CDR3: CASSPEARGGYGYTF

length: 15
D: TRBD1
J: TRBJ2-4
size: .
V: TRBV27
DNA: TGTGCCAGCAAAATACAGGGGGTAGCCAAAAACATTCAGTACTTC
CDR3: CASKIQGVAKNIQYF

length: 16
D: TRBD2
J: TRBJ2-5
size: .
V: TRBV28
DNA: TGTGCCAGCAGTTTAGGGGCTAGCGGGGATTCCAAGACCCAGTACTTC
CDR3: CASSLGASGDSKTQYF

length: 16
D: .
J: TRBJ2-2
size: .
V: TRBV5-1
DNA: TGCGCCAGCAGCTCGAATGGTAGCCCGAACACCGGGGAGCTGTTTTTT
CDR3: CASSSNGSPNTGELFF

length: 14
D: .
J: TRBJ1-2
size: once
V: TRBV5-6
DNA: TGTGCCAGCAGCTTTGTTGGAACAGGGAATGGCTACACCTTC
CDR3: CASSFVGTGNGYTF

length: 15
D: TRBD2
J: TRBJ2-1
size: .
V: TRBV6-4
DNA: TGTGCCAGCAAACCGGCTAGCGGGGGGCAGGAGGCTCCGTTCTTC
CDR3: CASKPASGGQEAPFF

length: 15
D: .
J: TRBJ2-1
size: .
V: TRBV6-5
DNA: TGTGCCAGCAGTTACTCGAATGCAGGGGATAATGAGCAGTTCTTC
CDR3: CASSYSNAGDNEQFF

length: 14
D: .
J: TRBJ2-1
size: .
V: TRBV6-4
DNA: TGTGCCAGCAGTGAAACGGGGGAGAAGGATGAGCAGTTCTTC
CDR3: CASSETGEKDEQFF

length: 16
D: TRBD2
J: TRBJ2-7
size: few
V: TRBV29-1
DNA: TGCAGCGTCGGGGGACTAGCGGGAGTTAGATCCTACGAGCAGTACTTC
CDR3: CSVGGLAGVRSYEQYF

length: 20
D: TRBD1
J: TRBJ2-3
size: .
V: TRBV10-3
DNA: TGTGCCATCAGTTATTCTACCGGGACAGTCAATCGAGAATCCACAGATACGCAGTATTTT
CDR3: CAISYSTGTVNRESTDTQYF

length: 15
D: TRBD1
J: TRBJ1-1
size: .
V: TRBV6-5
DNA: TGTGCCAGCAGTAAGAGGGGGCTTGCGAACACTGAAGCTTTCTTT
CDR3: CASSKRGLANTEAFF

length: 15
D: .
J: TRBJ2-5
size: few
V: TRBV4-1
DNA: TGCGCCAGCAGCCAAGAGGGGAGGGGGCAAGAGACCCAGTACTTC
CDR3: CASSQEGRGQETQYF

length: 16
D: .
J: TRBJ2-4
size: .
V: TRBV6-4
DNA: TGTGCCAGCAGACGTCGGGGAGAGGTAGCCAAAAACATTCAGTACTTC
CDR3: CASRRRGEVAKNIQYF

length: 16
D: .
J: TRBJ1-5
size: .
V: TRBV27
DNA: TGTGCCAGCAGTATCTTGCCGTCCGGGGGAAATCAGCCCCAGCATTTT
CDR3: CASSILPSGGNQPQHF

length: 17
D: TRBD1
J: TRBJ2-3
size: .
V: TRBV5-1
DNA: TGCGCCAGCAGCTCCTCCCAGGGGGCCCAGTTGGTAGATACGCAGTATTTT
CDR3: CASSSSQGAQLVDTQYF

length: 14
D: TRBD1
J: TRBJ1-5
size: .
V: TRBV28
DNA: TGTGCCAGCAGTTTTGACAGGGGGATTCAGCCCCAGCATTTT
CDR3: CASSFDRGIQPQHF

length: 16
D: TRBD2
J: TRBJ2-3
size: .
V: TRBV19
DNA: TGTGCCAGTAGTCCAAGACTAGCGGGAGGAAGAGATACGCAGTATTTT
CDR3: CASSPRLAGGRDTQYF

length: 14
D: .
J: TRBJ1-1
size: once
V: TRBV7-2
DNA: TGTGCCAGCAGCCGGAGGGCATCGAACACTGAAGCTTTCTTT
CDR3: CASSRRASNTEAFF

length: 15
D: .
J: TRBJ1-5
size: .
V: TRBV7-2
DNA: TGTGCCAGCAGCTTATTCCAGGGTAGCAATCAGCCCCAGCATTTT
CDR3: CASSLFQGSNQPQHF

length: 16
D: TRBD1
J: TRBJ2-2
size: once
V: TRBV7-6
DNA: TGTGCCAGCACCAGGACAGGGCGAAGGAACACCGGGGAGCTGTTTTTT
CDR3: CASTRTGRRNTGELFF

length: 16
D: TRBD1
J: TRBJ1-5
size: .
V: TRBV19
DNA: TGTGCCAGTAGTGCGACCTGGACAGGGGCCAATCAGCCCCAGCATTTT
CDR3: CASSATWTGANQPQHF